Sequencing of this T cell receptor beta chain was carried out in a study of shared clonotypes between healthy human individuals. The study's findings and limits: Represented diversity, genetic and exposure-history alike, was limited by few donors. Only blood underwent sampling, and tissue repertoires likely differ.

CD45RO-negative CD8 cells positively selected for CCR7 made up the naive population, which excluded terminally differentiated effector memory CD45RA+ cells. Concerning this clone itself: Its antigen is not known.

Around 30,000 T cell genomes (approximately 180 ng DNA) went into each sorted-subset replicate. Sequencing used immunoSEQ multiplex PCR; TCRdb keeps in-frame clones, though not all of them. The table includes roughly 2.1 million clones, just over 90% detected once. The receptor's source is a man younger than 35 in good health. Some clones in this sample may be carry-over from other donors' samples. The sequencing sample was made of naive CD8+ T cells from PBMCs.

CDR3 in amino acids: CASSPSGGRFGEAFF. DNA of the CDR3: TGTGCCAGCAGCCCAAGCGGGGGGCGATTTGGTGAAGCTTTCTTT. This chain joins TRBV7-3 and TRBJ1-1; possible D gene TRBD1, 6 bases. The germline gives CDR1 SGHTA, CDR2 FQGTGA. The V end was cut by 5 bases, the J end by 7 bases, with 20 bases between. This CDR3 region has 15 residues.